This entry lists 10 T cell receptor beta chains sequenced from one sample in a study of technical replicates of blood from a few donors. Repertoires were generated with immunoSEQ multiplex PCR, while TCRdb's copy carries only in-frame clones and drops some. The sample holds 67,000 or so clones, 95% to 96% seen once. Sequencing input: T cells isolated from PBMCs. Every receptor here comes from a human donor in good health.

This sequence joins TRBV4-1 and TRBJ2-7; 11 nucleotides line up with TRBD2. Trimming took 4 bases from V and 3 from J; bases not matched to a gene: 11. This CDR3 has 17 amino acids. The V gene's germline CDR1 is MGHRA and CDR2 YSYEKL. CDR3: CASSRGLADPDRYEQYF. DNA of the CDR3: TGCGCCAGCAGCCGGGGACTAGCGGACCCCGACCGCTACGAGCAGTACTTC.

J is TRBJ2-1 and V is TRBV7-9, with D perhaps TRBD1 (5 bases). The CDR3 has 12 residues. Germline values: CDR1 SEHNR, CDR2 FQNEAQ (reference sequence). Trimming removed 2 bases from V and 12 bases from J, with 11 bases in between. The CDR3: CASSLLGVPQFF. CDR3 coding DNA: TGTGCCAGCAGCTTATTAGGGGTCCCGCAGTTCTTC.

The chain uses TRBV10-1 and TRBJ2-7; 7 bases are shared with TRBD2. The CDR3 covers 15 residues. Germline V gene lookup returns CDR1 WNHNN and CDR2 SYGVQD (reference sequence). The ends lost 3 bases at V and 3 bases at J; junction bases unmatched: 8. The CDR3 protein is CASSDAGTKIYEQYF. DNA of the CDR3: TGCGCCAGCAGTGATGCCGGGACTAAAATCTACGAGCAGTACTTC.

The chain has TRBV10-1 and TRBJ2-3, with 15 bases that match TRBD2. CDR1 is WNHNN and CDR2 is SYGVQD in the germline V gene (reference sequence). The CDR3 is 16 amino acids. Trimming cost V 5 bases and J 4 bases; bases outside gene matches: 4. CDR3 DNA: TGCGCCAGCAGTAGGGGGACTAGCGGGGGGCCAGATACGCAGTATTTT. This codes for CASSRGTSGGPDTQYF.

The CDR3 protein is CASSLGANQPQHF. In DNA, the CDR3 is TGTGCCAGCAGCTTAGGAGCGAATCAGCCCCAGCATTTT. This sequence joins TRBV7-9 and TRBJ1-5; D not resolved. The germline V gene has CDR1 SEHNR and CDR2 FQNEAQ (reference sequence). V lost 1 base and J lost 4, with 5 bases in between. This CDR3 contains 13 residues.

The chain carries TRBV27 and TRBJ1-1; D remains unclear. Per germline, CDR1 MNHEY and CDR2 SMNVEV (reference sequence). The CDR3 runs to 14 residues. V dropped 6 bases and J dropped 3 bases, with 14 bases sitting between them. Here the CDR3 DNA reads TGTGCCAGCAGCTCAGGTACACCTGACACTGAAGCTTTCTTT. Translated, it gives CASSSGTPDTEAFF.

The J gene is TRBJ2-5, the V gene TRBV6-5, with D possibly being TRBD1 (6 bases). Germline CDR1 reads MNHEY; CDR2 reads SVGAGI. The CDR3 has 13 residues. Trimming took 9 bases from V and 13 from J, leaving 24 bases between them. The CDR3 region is CASSYYQQGVRYF. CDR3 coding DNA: TGTGCCAGTTCATATTACCAACAGGGAGTACGGTACTTC.

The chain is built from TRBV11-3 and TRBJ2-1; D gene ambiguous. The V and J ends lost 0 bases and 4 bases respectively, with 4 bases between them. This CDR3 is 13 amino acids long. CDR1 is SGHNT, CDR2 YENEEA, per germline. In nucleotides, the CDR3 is TGTGCCAGCAGCTTAGATCATTACAATGAGCAGTTCTTC. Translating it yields CASSLDHYNEQFF.

CDR3 amino acids: CASSIDYGETQYF. For the CDR3, the DNA is TGTGCCAGCAGCATCGACTATGGGGAGACCCAGTACTTC. The chain is built from TRBV5-4 and TRBJ2-5, with D perhaps matching TRBD2 (5 bases). CDR1 is SGHNT, CDR2 YYREEE, per germline (reference sequence). CDR3 length: 13 amino acids. The V end was cut by 4 bases, the J end by 5 bases, with 12 bases between.

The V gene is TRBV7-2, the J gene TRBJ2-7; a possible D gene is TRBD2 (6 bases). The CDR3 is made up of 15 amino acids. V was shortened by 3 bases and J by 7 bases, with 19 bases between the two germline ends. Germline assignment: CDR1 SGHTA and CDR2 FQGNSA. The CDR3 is CASSFSQDYRREQYF. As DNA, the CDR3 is TGTGCCAGCAGCTTTTCTCAGGACTATCGACGGGAGCAGTACTTC. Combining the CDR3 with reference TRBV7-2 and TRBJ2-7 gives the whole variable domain GAGVSQSPSNKVTEKGKDVELRCDPISGHTALYWYRQSLGQGLEFLIYFQGNSAPDKSGLPSDRFSAERTGGSVSTLTIQRTQQEDSAVYLCASSFSQDYRREQYFGPGTRLTVT.